This T cell receptor (beta chain) is from a study of control samples from healthy donors and cancer patients. Trimming left V 0 bases short and J 2 bases short, with 7 bases between. CDR3 length equals 14 residues. Germline CDR1 and CDR2: MNHEY and SMNVEV (reference sequence). Method: immunoSEQ multiplex PCR; TCRdb's copy keeps in-frame clones and lacks some. This table has 65,000 to 70,000 clones, more than 80% appearing once. This clone was seen once. This receptor was obtained from a woman aged 45-65 years with lung cancer. The sample was PBMCs. V gene TRBV27 combines with J gene TRBJ1-2; the D is unclear. The CDR3, as DNA: TGTGCCAGCAGTTTATCCTTGGGGAACTATGGCTACACCTTC. This codes for CASSLSLGNYGYTF.